This is a list of T cell receptor beta chains from one sample in a study of T cells in localized non-small cell lung cancer. Assay used: immunoSEQ multiplex PCR; TCRdb lists only in-frame clones, some missing. The table records 130,000 or so clones, more than 80% of them present only once. This sample comprised peripheral blood, obtained before any cancer treatment. The receptors come from a female donor of 60 years or more with stage I lung adenocarcinoma. Each CDR3 is given with its conserved first and last residue. Fields, in order: D gene, V gene, J gene, CDR3 protein, CDR3 DNA. A D gene is named only where the DNA matches it firmly.

>-|TRBV19|TRBJ2-3
CASSLGRFTDTQYF
TGTGCCAGTAGTTTGGGAAGATTTACAGATACGCAGTATTTT
>-|TRBV10-1|TRBJ2-7
CASSESRGAHEQYF
TGCGCCAGCAGTGAGTCACGAGGGGCACACGAGCAGTACTTC
>-|TRBV28|TRBJ1-1
CASGGATFGNTEAFF
TGTGCCAGCGGGGGCGCGACCTTTGGGAACACTGAAGCTTTCTTT
>TRBD1|TRBV11-1|TRBJ2-3
CASSLSTGADTQYF
TGTGCCAGCAGCTTATCAACAGGGGCAGATACGCAGTATTTT
>TRBD1|TRBV18|TRBJ2-1
CASSPQGANYNEQFF
TGTGCCAGCTCACCACAGGGGGCCAATTACAATGAGCAGTTCTTC
>-|TRBV6-5|TRBJ2-1
CASSYASDNEQFF
TGTGCCAGCAGTTACGCATCGGACAATGAGCAGTTCTTC
>-|TRBV18|TRBJ1-5
CASSPGIDQPQHF
TGTGCCAGCTCACCAGGGATCGATCAGCCCCAGCATTTT
>TRBD2|TRBV6-5|TRBJ2-7
CASSPTSGSFEQYF
TGTGCCAGCAGCCCCACTAGCGGGAGTTTCGAGCAGTACTTC
>-|TRBV6-4|TRBJ2-2
CASSMTANTGELFF
TGTGCCAGCAGTATGACAGCGAACACCGGGGAGCTGTTTTTT
>TRBD1|TRBV19|TRBJ1-5
CASSYGTGKGSSNQPQHF
TGTGCCAGTAGTTACGGGACAGGTAAAGGAAGTAGCAATCAGCCCCAGCATTTT